This TCR beta chain was recovered during a study of blood T cell repertoires in COVID-19. CDR3 length: 13 residues. Trimming cost V 0 bases and J 10 bases; bases outside gene matches: 3. CDR1 SNHLY and CDR2 FYNNEI come from the germline V gene. Sequencing used immunoSEQ multiplex PCR; TCRdb keeps in-frame clones, though not all of them. The sample holds about 170,000 clones, about 80% seen once. This sequence was found in an elderly woman with acute or convalescent COVID-19. Sequenced: peripheral blood. The chain links TRBV2 to TRBJ2-1; 7 bases match TRBD2. The chain's CDR3 is CASSEASGGEQFF. CDR3 sequence (DNA): TGTGCCAGCAGTGAAGCATCCGGGGGGGAGCAGTTCTTC.